This T cell receptor (beta chain) is drawn from a study of CD8+ T cells in alopecia areata. After isolation, RNA underwent reverse transcription to generate cDNA as the sequencing template. Sequencing was performed with immunoSEQ multiplex PCR; in TCRdb, only in-frame clones are kept and a portion is missing. Of about 150,000 clones detected, 54% appear once; the ten largest clones hold approximately 15%. As to treatment: oral pan-JAK inhibitor, 5-10 mg twice daily. This clone came up a few times. This CDR3 is 12 amino acids long. In germline, CDR1 is GTSNPN, CDR2 SVGIG (reference sequence). V shed 1 base and J 3 bases; nucleotides not matched to a gene: 0.

The sequence was obtained from a human donor with alopecia areata. Material: CD8+ T cells sorted from blood, obtained at week 4, from a patient treated with tofacitinib. This chain links TRBV30 with TRBJ2-7; 7 bases map to TRBD2. The CDR3 here is CAWSGTSYEQYF. The CDR3 DNA reads as TGTGCCTGGAGTGGGACTAGCTACGAGCAGTACTTC.